The TCR beta chain described here comes from a study of blood T cell repertoires in COVID-19 (dated by TCRdb to between 2020 and 2021). Looking at the study overall: Recovered participants in ImmuneRACE Cohort 3 were defined by two consecutive negative NP/OP PCR tests, clearance by a healthcare professional, or resolution of symptoms. Samples from collaborators originated in the United States, Italy and Spain and spanned both the acute and convalescent phases of COVID-19. The prospective study material was composed of cDNA or gDNA derived from T cells, B-cell-depleted T cells, or PBMCs. Subjects who had been exposed to COVID-19, were actively infected with it, or had recovered from it provided the deeply sampled blood TCRbeta repertoires that made up the dataset. A freely available public database, intended as a resource for researchers studying the immune response to SARS-CoV-2, is where the repertoires were released. The samples were drawn from the first 160 participants of the ongoing ImmuneRACE study and from about 1,200 subjects provided by 6 global collaborators. A de-identified subject ID, COVID-19 status, age in years and sex were almost always included in the sample metadata. Where available, HLA class I and class II types were taken from metadata supplied by the sample provider and were not determined by assay-based typing. Study-level results and caveats: The amount of clinical and demographic metadata varied by source and participant and was provided uncurated.

A note on this clone: The target of this receptor is not known. Base qualities are not recorded, but no much larger clone differs from it by a single base.

CDR1 and CDR2, per the germline V gene (reference sequence), are MNHEY and SMNVEV. Including cysteine and phenylalanine, the CDR3 has 15 amino acids. Only the CDR3 DNA stays, 45 bases, in frame from base 1. V has 5 bases trimmed and J has 7 bases trimmed; junction bases matching no gene number 9. Participants in the prospective study were aged about 18 to 95 years, lived in about two dozen United States geographic areas, and enrolled through a virtual design. To assign participants to cohorts, the prospective study relied on clinical history that participants themselves reported in a screening survey and a study questionnaire. Each participant in the prospective study had whole blood, serum and a nasopharyngeal or oropharyngeal swab collected by mobile phlebotomists. Participants in the prospective study had the option to provide additional blood draws and questionnaires over a roughly 2-month period. Prospective study blood samples were shipped either frozen or at room temperature before DNA extraction.

TCRbeta CDR3 regions were amplified from genomic DNA by means of the immunoSEQ Assay, a bias-controlled multiplex PCR. As for the original processing: Nucleated cell counts per sample were estimated from amplification of reference gene primers within the assay. Sequence reads were collapsed and filtered to measure the absolute abundance of every unique TCRbeta CDR3 rearrangement. For each sample, productive Simpson clonality was calculated as the square root of Simpson's diversity index over productive rearrangements. Drawn from immuneACCESS, this table holds only the in-frame rearrangements with V and J called that TCRdb kept. Clones are partly lost; checked studies trace under half to an unresolved V gene and leave the rest unexplained. V and J calls and clone size are as listed in that table; D and trimming were resolved from the DNA. The sample table holds more than 300,000 clones, of which more than 70% were seen once. Around 2% of the sample lies in the top ten.

The chain is assembled from TRBV27 and TRBJ1-5; TRBD1 agrees with 9 junctional bases. The sequenced material came from PBMCs or T cells enriched from blood (not recorded which). This sequence originates from a man aged 35 to 55 in a cohort exposed to, infected with or recovered from COVID-19 (not recorded which). The CDR3 is CASSPDRGSGQPQHF. The base sequence is TGTGCCAGCAGTCCGGACAGGGGCTCTGGGCAGCCCCAGCATTTT.